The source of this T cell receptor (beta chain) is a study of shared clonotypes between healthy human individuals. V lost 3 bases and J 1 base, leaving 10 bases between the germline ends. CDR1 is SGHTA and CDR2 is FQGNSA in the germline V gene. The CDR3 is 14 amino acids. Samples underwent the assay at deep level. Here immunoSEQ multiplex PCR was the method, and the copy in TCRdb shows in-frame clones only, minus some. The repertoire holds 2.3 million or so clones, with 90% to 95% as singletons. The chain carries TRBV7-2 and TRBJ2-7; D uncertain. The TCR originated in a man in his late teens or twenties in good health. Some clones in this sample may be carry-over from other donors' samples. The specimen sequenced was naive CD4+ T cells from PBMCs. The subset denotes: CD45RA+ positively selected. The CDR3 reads CASSLFRDSYEQYF. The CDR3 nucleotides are TGTGCCAGCAGCTTGTTTCGTGATTCCTACGAGCAGTACTTC. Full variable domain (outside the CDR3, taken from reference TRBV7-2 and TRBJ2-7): GAGVSQSPSNKVTEKGKDVELRCDPISGHTALYWYRQSLGQGLEFLIYFQGNSAPDKSGLPSDRFSAERTGGSVSTLTIQRTQQEDSAVYLCASSLFRDSYEQYFGPGTRLTVT.